The next 28 T cell receptor beta chains were all read from a single sample in a study of monozygotic twins with inflammatory bowel disease. TCRdb re-called the 5' RACE reads; every CDR3 protein appears as one record, without DNA. Across a few hundred thousand distinct CDR3 sequences, the top ten clones capture just over 2.5% of the sample. The sample taken for sequencing was blood. The receptors derive from a human donor with ulcerative colitis or Crohn's disease, or a healthy co-twin of an affected twin (not recorded which).

The chain joins TRBV27 to TRBJ2-2; the D call from TCRdb, TRBD2, cannot be confirmed without DNA. This CDR3 spans 15 amino acids. Germline V gives CDR1 MNHEY, CDR2 SMNVEV (reference sequence). CDR3: CASSFGQGGSGELFF.

The V gene is TRBV7-2, the J gene TRBJ2-7; no DNA is available, so the TRBD2 call from TCRdb remains unchecked. Germline lookup yields CDR1 SGHTA and CDR2 FQGNSA. The CDR3 is made up of 17 amino acids. The CDR3 loop reads CASSLSFASGGAVEQYF. Together with reference TRBV7-2 and TRBJ2-7, the CDR3 gives the full variable domain: GAGVSQSPSNKVTEKGKDVELRCDPISGHTALYWYRQSLGQGLEFLIYFQGNSAPDKSGLPSDRFSAERTGGSVSTLTIQRTQQEDSAVYLCASSLSFASGGAVEQYFGPGTRLTVT.

The chain employs TRBV5-6 and TRBJ2-3. The CDR3 is 14 residues long. The germline V gene encodes CDR1 SGHDT and CDR2 YYEEEE. The CDR3: CASSLEVRTDTQYF.

V is TRBV6-5 and J is TRBJ2-7. The CDR3 totals 14 residues. Germline V lookup: CDR1 MNHEY, CDR2 SVGAGI. The CDR3 is CASSYSSSGREQYF.

The chain carries TRBV19 and TRBJ1-5; TCRdb outputs TRBD1, but without DNA this stays unchecked. The germline V gene has CDR1 LNHDA and CDR2 SQIVND (reference sequence). This CDR3 is 17 amino acids long. The CDR3 region is CASSTNPDRSAHQPQHF.

This chain joins TRBV7-2 and TRBJ2-7; TCRdb lists TRBD2, though no DNA is available to test this call. The CDR3 contains 14 residues. CDR1 and CDR2 from the germline V gene are SGHTA and FQGNSA. The CDR3 sequence: CASSSRTSGGEQYF.

This chain uses TRBV20-1 with TRBJ2-7. Germline V lookup: CDR1 DFQATT, CDR2 SNEGSKA (reference sequence). This CDR3 spans 14 amino acids. The CDR3 reads CSARGLSFTYEQYF.

CDR3 sequence reads: CASSPGLAGGPSSYNEQFF. The rearrangement links TRBV18 to TRBJ2-1; TCRdb returns TRBD2, unconfirmable since there is no DNA. Germline V gene lookup returns CDR1 KGHSH and CDR2 LQKENI. The length of the CDR3 is 19 residues.

The chain links TRBV18 to TRBJ2-1. In germline, CDR1 is KGHSH, CDR2 LQKENI. This CDR3 is built from 15 residues. The CDR3 reads CASSPQGALNHEQFF.

The V and J genes are TRBV7-9 and TRBJ1-6. The V gene's germline CDR1 is SEHNR and CDR2 FQNEAQ (reference sequence). The length of the CDR3 is 14 residues. CDR3: CASSLASGNSPLHF. The full variable domain, its missing parts supplied by reference TRBV7-9 and TRBJ1-6, is DTGVSQNPRHKITKRGQNVTFRCDPISEHNRLYWYRQTLGQGPEFLTYFQNEAQLEKSRLLSDRFSAERPKGSFSTLEIQRTEQGDSAMYLCASSLASGNSPLHFGNGTRLTVT.

The chain couples TRBV12-3 or TRBV12-4 to TRBJ2-1; lacking DNA, the TRBD2 call made by TCRdb goes unchecked. The CDR3 is made up of 15 amino acids. CDR3 sequence: CASSFQRGGSYEQFF.

This sequence joins TRBV7-8 and TRBJ1-4; the D call of TRBD1 rests on TCRdb alone, since no DNA is present to check it. This CDR3 comprises 12 residues. Per the germline V gene, CDR1 is SGHVS and CDR2 is FQNEAQ. CDR3 protein: CASSPYREKLFF.

The chain joins TRBV27 to TRBJ1-1; TCRdb calls TRBD1, which cannot be checked without DNA. The CDR3 is made up of 14 amino acids. CDR1 is MNHEY, CDR2 SMNVEV, per germline (reference sequence). The CDR3 region is CASSWGGRNTEAFF.

V usage is TRBV5-1 and J usage is TRBJ1-2; the D call from TCRdb, TRBD1, cannot be confirmed without DNA. The CDR3 is 15 amino acids. The germline V gene encodes CDR1 SGHRS and CDR2 YFSETQ. The CDR3 spells CASSLSGAWDYGYTF. Full variable domain (outside the CDR3, taken from reference TRBV5-1 and TRBJ1-2): KAGVTQTPRYLIKTRGQQVTLSCSPISGHRSVSWYQQTPGQGLQFLFEYFSETQRNKGNFPGRFSGRQFSNSRSEMNVSTLELGDSALYLCASSLSGAWDYGYTFGSGTRLTVV.

The chain couples TRBV20-1 to TRBJ1-1; TCRdb's D call, TRBD1, is unchecked because there is no DNA. The CDR3 contains 12 residues. Germline CDR1 DFQATT, CDR2 SNEGSKA (reference sequence). The CDR3 loop is CSARTDLMGTFF.

The chain is built from TRBV9 and TRBJ2-2; TCRdb names TRBD1, which stays unverified in the absence of DNA. CDR3 length equals 19 residues. The germline V gene has CDR1 SGDLS and CDR2 YYNGEE. The CDR3 sequence: CASSARPLYGGLNTGELFF.

The CDR3 reads CASSRTGTSASTDTQYF. V gene TRBV4-3 combines with J gene TRBJ2-3; TCRdb's D call of TRBD2 is untestable without DNA. From germline, CDR1 is LGHNA and CDR2 YSLEER. The CDR3 has 17 residues.

The J gene is TRBJ2-7, the V gene TRBV5-1; the TCRdb call, TRBD1, lacks DNA for checking. From germline, CDR1 is SGHRS and CDR2 YFSETQ. This CDR3 is built from 14 residues. The CDR3 spells CASSRQGQENEQYF.

This sequence joins TRBV20-1 and TRBJ2-2; TCRdb names TRBD2, which stays unverified in the absence of DNA. Germline CDR1 reads DFQATT; CDR2 reads SNEGSKA (reference sequence). The CDR3 covers 16 residues. This CDR3 is CSALPSGGADTGELFF.

The gene calls are TRBV29-1 and TRBJ1-2; TCRdb outputs TRBD1, but without DNA this stays unchecked. The CDR3 has 14 amino acids. CDR1 and CDR2 from the germline V gene are SQVTM and ANQGSEA. CDR3: CSVEPGQGYYGYTF.

The chain joins TRBV5-1 to TRBJ1-5; the TCRdb call, TRBD1, lacks DNA for checking. The CDR3 loop spans 17 amino acids. Germline values: CDR1 SGHRS, CDR2 YFSETQ. CDR3 in amino acids: CASSLVLRGLGNQPQHF.

The V call is TRBV20-1, the J call TRBJ2-3; TCRdb lists TRBD2, though no DNA is available to test this call. The CDR3 totals 16 residues. Germline CDR1 and CDR2: DFQATT and SNEGSKA (reference sequence). CDR3 loop: CSARTPGSAGGDTQYF.

The V call is TRBV4-2, the J call TRBJ2-7. The CDR3 is made up of 17 amino acids. Germline CDR1 is LGHNA and CDR2 is YNFKEQ. CDR3 protein: CASSQDHGTSFSYEQYF.

The gene calls are TRBV7-6 and TRBJ1-1; TCRdb selects TRBD1, and the lack of DNA leaves this call unchecked. This CDR3 is built from 15 residues. Germline loops: CDR1 SGHVS, CDR2 FNYEAQ. CDR3 residues: CASSARQGWSTEAFF.

This chain joins TRBV9 and TRBJ2-3; the TCRdb D gene call, TRBD1, has no DNA to confirm it. Germline assignment: CDR1 SGDLS and CDR2 YYNGEE. The CDR3 has 17 residues. CDR3 sequence: CASSLTTGTSTRDTQYF.

The chain employs TRBV15 and TRBJ2-5; TCRdb designates TRBD1, a call that cannot be tested without DNA. CDR1 and CDR2 from the germline V gene are LNHNV and YYDKDF (reference sequence). The CDR3 spans 14 residues. CDR3 in amino acids: CATDKGGEGETQYF.

V is TRBV20-1 and J is TRBJ2-1; TCRdb designates TRBD1, a call that cannot be tested without DNA. The CDR3 loop spans 15 amino acids. Germline-derived CDR1 and CDR2 are DFQATT and SNEGSKA (reference sequence). CDR3 region: CSALIQGLIISGGFF.

The chain has TRBV12-3 or TRBV12-4 and TRBJ2-5; TCRdb calls TRBD1, which cannot be checked without DNA. This CDR3 contains 15 residues. CDR3 sequence reads: CASRTTSQGKKTQYF.